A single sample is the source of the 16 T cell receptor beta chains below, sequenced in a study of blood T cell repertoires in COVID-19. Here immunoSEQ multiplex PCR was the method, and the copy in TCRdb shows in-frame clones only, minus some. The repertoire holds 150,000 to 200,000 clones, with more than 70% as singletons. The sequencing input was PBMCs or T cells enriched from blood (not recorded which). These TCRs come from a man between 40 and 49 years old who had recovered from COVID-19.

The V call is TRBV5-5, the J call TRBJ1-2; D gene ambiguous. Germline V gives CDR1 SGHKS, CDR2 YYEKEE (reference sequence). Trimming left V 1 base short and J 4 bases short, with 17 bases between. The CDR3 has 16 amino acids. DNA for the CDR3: TGTGCCAGCAGCTTGAGTCTGCGGGCTACAACCTATGGCTACACCTTC. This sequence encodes CASSLSLRATTYGYTF.

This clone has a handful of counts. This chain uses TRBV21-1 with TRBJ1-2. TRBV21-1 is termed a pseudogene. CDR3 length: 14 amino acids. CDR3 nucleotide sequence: TGTGCCAGCAGCAAAATCCGGGAAGCGGGTGGCTACACCTTC. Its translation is CASSKIREAGGYTF.

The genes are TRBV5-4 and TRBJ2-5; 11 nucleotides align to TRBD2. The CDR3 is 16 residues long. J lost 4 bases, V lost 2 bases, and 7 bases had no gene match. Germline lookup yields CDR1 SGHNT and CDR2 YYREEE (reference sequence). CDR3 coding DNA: TGTGCCAGCAGCTTAAGTAGCGGGGGGGCCGGAGAGACCCAGTACTTC. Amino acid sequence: CASSLSSGGAGETQYF. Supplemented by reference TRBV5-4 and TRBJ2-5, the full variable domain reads ETGVTQSPTHLIKTRGQQVTLRCSSQSGHNTVSWYQQALGQGPQFIFQYYREEENGRGNFPPRFSGLQFPNYSSELNVNALELDDSALYLCASSLSSGGAGETQYFGPGTRLLVL.

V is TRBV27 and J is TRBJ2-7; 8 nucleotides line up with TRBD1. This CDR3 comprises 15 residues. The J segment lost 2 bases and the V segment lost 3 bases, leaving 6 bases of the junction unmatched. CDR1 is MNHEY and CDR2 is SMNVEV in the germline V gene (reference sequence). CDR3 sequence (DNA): TGTGCCAGCAGTTTCGGGACAGGAGGACCCTACGAGCAGTACTTC. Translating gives CASSFGTGGPYEQYF.

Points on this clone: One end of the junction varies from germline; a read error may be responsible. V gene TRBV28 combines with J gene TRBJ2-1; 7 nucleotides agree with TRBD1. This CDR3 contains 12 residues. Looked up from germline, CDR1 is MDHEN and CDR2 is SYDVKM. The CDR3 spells CASSLDRLGWVF. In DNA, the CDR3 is TGTGCCAGCTCCCTGGACAGGTTAGGTTGGGTCTTC.

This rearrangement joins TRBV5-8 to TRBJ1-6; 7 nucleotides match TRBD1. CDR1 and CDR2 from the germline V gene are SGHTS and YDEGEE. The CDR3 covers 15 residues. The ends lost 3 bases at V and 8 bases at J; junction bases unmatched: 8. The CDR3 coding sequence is TGTGCCAGCAGCTGGAACAGGGGAACCGATTCACCCCTCCACTTT. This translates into CASSWNRGTDSPLHF. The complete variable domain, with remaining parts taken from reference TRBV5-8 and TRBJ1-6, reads EAGVTQSPTHLIKTRGQQATLRCSPISGHTSVYWYQQALGLGLQFLLWYDEGEERNRGNFPPRFSGRQFPNYSSELNVNALELEDSALYLCASSWNRGTDSPLHFGNGTRLTVT.

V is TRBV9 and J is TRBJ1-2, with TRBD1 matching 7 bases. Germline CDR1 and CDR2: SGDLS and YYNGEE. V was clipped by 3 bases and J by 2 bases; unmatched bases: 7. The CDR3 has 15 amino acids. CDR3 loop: CASSGYRGTNYGYTF. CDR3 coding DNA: TGTGCCAGCAGCGGATACAGGGGTACCAACTATGGCTACACCTTC.

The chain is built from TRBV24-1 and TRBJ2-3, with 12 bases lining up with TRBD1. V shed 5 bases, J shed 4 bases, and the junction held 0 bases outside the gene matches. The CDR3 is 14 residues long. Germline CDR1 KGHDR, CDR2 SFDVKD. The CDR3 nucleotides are TGTGCCACCAGTGGGGACAGGGGGCCAGATACGCAGTATTTT. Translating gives CATSGDRGPDTQYF.

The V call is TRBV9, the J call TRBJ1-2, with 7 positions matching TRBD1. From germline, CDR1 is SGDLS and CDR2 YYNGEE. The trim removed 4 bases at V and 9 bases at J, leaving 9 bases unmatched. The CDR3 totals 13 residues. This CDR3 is CASSNRQGASYTF. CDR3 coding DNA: TGTGCCAGCAGCAATCGACAGGGAGCAAGCTACACCTTC.

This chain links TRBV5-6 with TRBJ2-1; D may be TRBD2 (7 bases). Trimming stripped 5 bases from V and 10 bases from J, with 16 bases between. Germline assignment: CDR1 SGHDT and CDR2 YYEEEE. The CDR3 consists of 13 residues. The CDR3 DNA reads TGTGCCAGCAGAAGGGGGGGGCCGGAAGAGCAGTTCTTC. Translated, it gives CASRRGGPEEQFF.

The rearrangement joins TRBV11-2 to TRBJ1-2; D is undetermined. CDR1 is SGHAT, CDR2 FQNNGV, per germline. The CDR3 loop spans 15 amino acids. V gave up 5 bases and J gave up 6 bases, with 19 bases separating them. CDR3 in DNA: TGTGCCAGCAGCGTTTTATGGAGGAACAGTGATGGCTACACCTTC. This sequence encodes CASSVLWRNSDGYTF.

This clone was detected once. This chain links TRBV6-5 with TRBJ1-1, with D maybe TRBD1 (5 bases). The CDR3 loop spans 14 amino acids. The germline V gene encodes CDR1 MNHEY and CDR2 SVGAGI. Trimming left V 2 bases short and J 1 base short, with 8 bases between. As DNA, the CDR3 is TGTGCCAGCAGTTACGACAGCAGGAACACTGAAGCTTTCTTT. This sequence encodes CASSYDSRNTEAFF.

In DNA, the CDR3 is TGTGCCAGCAGCTTAGACCCGACAGGGGGTATGTTCCACGAGCAGTACGTC. It specifies CASSLDPTGGMFHEQYV. The chain has TRBV7-9 and TRBJ2-7; TRBD1 matches 9 bases. Germline V CDR1 and CDR2: SEHNR, FQNEAQ (reference sequence). Germline trimming cut 1 base from V and 5 bases from J; bases unmatched to any gene: 12. CDR3 length: 17 residues.

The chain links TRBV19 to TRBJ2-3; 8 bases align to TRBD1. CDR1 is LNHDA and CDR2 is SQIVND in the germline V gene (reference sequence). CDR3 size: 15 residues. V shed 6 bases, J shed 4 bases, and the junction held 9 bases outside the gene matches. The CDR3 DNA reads TGTGCCAGTAGGAGCCAGGGGGCCGCCGCAGATACGCAGTATTTT. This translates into CASRSQGAAADTQYF. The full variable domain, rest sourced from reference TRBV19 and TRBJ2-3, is DGGITQSPKYLFRKEGQNVTLSCEQNLNHDAMYWYRQDPGQGLRLIYYSQIVNDFQKGDIAEGYSVSREKKESFPLTVTSAQKNPTAFYLCASRSQGAAADTQYFGPGTRLTVL.

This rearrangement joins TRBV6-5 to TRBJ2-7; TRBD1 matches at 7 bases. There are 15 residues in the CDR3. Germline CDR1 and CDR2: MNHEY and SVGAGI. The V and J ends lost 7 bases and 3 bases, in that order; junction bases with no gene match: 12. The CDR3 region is CASKLHGDRIYEQYF. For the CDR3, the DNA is TGTGCCAGCAAATTGCATGGGGACAGAATCTACGAGCAGTACTTC.

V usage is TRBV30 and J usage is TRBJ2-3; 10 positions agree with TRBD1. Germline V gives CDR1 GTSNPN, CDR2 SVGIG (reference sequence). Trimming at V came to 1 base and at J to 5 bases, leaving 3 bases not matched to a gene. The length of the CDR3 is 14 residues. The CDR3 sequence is CAWSGGQGQDTQYF. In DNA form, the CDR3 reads TGTGCCTGGAGTGGGGGACAGGGGCAAGATACGCAGTATTTT.